This TCR beta chain originates from a study of control samples from healthy donors and cancer patients. Only in-frame clones appear in the TCRdb table, and some are missing; sequencing was by immunoSEQ multiplex PCR. Of around 130,000 clones in the sample, approximately 91% are singletons; the top ten hold 3% to 3.5%. The CDR3 is 14 amino acids. J lost 2 bases, V lost 6 bases, and 6 bases had no gene match. CDR1 ENHRY and CDR2 SYGVKD come from the germline V gene. The sample comprised blood. This TCR came from a man over 45 in good health. V is TRBV10-3 and J is TRBJ2-7; 8 bases match TRBD1. The CDR3 loop is CAIRAGQGTYEQYF. CDR3 in DNA: TGTGCCATCAGAGCTGGACAGGGAACCTACGAGCAGTACTTC.